These 5 T cell receptor beta chains originate from one sample sequenced in a study of beta chain features in type 1 diabetes. Every bit of the isolated RNA underwent reverse transcription, so sequencing read expressed TCRB transcripts. Generated by immunoSEQ multiplex PCR, the TCRdb table keeps only in-frame clones and is missing some. The data contain 970,000 or so clones, about a sixth of them seen just once; the ten biggest clones take up 0.02% to 0.03%. The source material was naive CD4+ T cells from blood. The receptor source for this set is a woman between 18 and 30 years old in good health.

The gene calls are TRBV27 and TRBJ2-1, with 12 bases that match TRBD2. V lost 5 bases to trimming and J lost 9 bases; unmatched junction nucleotides: 20. The CDR3 consists of 19 residues. Germline lookup yields CDR1 MNHEY and CDR2 SMNVEV (reference sequence). The CDR3 is CASSPSRTSGTLFNREQFF. Here the CDR3 DNA reads TGTGCCAGCAGTCCCTCTCGGACTAGCGGGACTTTATTTAATCGTGAGCAGTTCTTC.

CDR3: CATSRSHLVRNYGYTF. The CDR3 region has the DNA TGTGCCACCAGCAGATCCCATCTAGTGCGTAACTATGGCTACACCTTC. The chain links TRBV15 to TRBJ1-2; no clear D. The CDR3 runs 16 residues. Germline CDR1 LNHNV, CDR2 YYDKDF (reference sequence). Trimming took 2 bases from V and 1 from J, leaving 14 bases between them.

This clone has more than one count but fewer than ten. The J gene is TRBJ1-2, the V gene TRBV6-6; D possibly corresponds to TRBD1 (5 bases). The CDR3 covers 14 residues. Trimming took off 6 bases at V and 3 bases at J, with 14 bases between the two ends. Germline assignment: CDR1 MNHNY and CDR2 SVGAGI (reference sequence). This chain's CDR3 is CASRQPSRDYGYTF. As DNA, the CDR3 is TGTGCCAGCAGGCAACCCTCCAGGGACTATGGCTACACCTTC.

The genes are TRBV2 and TRBJ2-1, with D hard to call. From germline, CDR1 is SNHLY and CDR2 FYNNEI. The V end was cut by 6 bases, the J end by 8 bases, with 11 bases between. The CDR3 consists of 12 residues. CDR3 residues: CASRGQSDEQFF. DNA of the CDR3: TGTGCCAGCAGGGGTCAGAGCGATGAGCAGTTCTTC.

The rearrangement joins TRBV19 to TRBJ1-1; D not resolved. Germline CDR1 and CDR2: LNHDA and SQIVND (reference sequence). The CDR3 runs to 13 residues. V was pared by 3 bases and J by 0 bases, with 5 bases between. The CDR3 is CASSISMNTEAFF. The CDR3 DNA reads TGTGCCAGTAGTATTTCTATGAACACTGAAGCTTTCTTT.